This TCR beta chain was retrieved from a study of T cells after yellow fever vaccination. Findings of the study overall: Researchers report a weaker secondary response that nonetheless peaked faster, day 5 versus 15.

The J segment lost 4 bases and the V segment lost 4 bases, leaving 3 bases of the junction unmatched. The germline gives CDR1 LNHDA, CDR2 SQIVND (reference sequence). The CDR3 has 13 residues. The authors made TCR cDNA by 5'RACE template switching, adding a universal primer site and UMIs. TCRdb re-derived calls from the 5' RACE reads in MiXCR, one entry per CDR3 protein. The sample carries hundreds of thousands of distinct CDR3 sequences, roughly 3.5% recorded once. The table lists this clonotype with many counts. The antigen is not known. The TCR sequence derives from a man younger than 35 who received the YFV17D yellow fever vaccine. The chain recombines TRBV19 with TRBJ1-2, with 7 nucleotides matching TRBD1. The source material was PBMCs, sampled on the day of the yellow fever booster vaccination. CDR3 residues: CASSTGTAYGYTF. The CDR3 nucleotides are TGTGCCAGTAGTACAGGGACAGCCTATGGCTACACCTTC.